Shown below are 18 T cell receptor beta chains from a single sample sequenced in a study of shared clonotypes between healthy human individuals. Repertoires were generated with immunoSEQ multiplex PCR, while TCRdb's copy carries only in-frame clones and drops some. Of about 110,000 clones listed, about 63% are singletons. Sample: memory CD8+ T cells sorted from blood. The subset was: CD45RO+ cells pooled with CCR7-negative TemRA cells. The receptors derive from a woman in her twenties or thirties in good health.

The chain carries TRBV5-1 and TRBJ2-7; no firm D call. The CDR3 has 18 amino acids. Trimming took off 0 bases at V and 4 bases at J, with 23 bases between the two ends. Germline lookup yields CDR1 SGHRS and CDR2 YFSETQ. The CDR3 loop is CASSLAAISLSSDYEQYF. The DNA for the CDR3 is TGCGCCAGCAGCTTGGCCGCCATATCCCTATCGTCCGATTACGAGCAGTACTTC.

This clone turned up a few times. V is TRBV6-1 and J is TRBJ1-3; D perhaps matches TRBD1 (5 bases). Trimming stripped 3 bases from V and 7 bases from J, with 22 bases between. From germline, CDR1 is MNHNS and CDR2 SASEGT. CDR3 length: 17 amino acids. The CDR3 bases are TGTGCCAGCAGTGAGGGTCGACACGGGGCGGCCGGGAACACCATATATTTT. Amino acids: CASSEGRHGAAGNTIYF.

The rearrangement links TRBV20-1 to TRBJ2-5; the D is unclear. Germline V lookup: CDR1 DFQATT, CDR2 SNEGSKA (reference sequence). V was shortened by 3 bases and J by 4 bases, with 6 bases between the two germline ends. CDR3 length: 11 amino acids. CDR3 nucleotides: TGCAGTGCTAGTCTGATAGAGACCCAGTACTTC. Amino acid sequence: CSASLIETQYF.

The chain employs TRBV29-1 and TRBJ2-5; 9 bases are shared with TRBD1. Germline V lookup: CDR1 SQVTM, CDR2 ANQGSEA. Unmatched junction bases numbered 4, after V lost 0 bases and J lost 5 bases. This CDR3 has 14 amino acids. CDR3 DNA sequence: TGCAGCGTTGAAGAACAGGGGGCCATGGAGACCCAGTACTTC. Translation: CSVEEQGAMETQYF.

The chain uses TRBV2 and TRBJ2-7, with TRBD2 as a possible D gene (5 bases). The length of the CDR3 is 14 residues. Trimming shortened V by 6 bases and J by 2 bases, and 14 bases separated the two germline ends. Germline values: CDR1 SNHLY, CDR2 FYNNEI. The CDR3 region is CASSWMDGTYEQYF. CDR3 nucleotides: TGTGCCAGCAGCTGGATGGACGGGACCTACGAGCAGTACTTC.

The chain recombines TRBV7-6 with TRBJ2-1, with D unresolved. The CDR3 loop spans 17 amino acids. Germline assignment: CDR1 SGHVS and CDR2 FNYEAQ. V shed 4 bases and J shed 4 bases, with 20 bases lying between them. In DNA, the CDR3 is TGTGCCAGCAGCTATGGCCAAGATTTTGGGCTTTACAATGAGCAGTTCTTC. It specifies CASSYGQDFGLYNEQFF.

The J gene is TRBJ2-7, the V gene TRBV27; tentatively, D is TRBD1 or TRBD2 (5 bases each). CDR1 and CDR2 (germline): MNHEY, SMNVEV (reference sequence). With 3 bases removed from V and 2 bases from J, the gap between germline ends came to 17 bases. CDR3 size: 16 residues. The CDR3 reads CASSFVPGPSAYEQYF. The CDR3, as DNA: TGTGCCAGCAGTTTTGTTCCGGGACCCTCCGCCTACGAGCAGTACTTC.

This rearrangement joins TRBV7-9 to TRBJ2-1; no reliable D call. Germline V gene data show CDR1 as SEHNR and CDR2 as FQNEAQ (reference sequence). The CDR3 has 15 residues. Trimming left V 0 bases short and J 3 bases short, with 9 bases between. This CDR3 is CASSLANGIYNEQFF. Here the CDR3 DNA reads TGTGCCAGCAGCTTAGCGAACGGAATCTACAATGAGCAGTTCTTC.

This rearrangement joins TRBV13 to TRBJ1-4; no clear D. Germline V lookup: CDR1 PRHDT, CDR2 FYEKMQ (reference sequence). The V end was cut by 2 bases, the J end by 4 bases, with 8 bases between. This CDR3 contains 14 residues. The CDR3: CASSLNRDNEKLFF. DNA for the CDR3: TGTGCCAGCAGCTTAAATCGAGATAATGAAAAACTGTTTTTT. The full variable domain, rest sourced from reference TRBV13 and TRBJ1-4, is AAGVIQSPRHLIKEKRETATLKCYPIPRHDTVYWYQQGPGQDPQFLISFYEKMQSDKGSIPDRFSAQQFSDYHSELNMSSLELGDSALYFCASSLNRDNEKLFFGSGTQLSVL.

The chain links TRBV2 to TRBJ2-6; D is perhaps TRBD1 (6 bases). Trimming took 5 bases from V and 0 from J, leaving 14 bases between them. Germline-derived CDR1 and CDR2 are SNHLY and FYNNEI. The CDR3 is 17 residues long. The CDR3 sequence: CASSTGTPYSGANVLTF. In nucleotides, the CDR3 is TGTGCCAGCAGTACCGGGACACCCTACTCTGGGGCCAACGTCCTGACTTTC. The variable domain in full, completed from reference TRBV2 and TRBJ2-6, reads EPEVTQTPSHQVTQMGQEVILRCVPISNHLYFYWYRQILGQKVEFLVSFYNNEISEKSEIFDDQFSVERPDGSNFTLKIRSTKLEDSAMYFCASSTGTPYSGANVLTFGAGSRLTVL.

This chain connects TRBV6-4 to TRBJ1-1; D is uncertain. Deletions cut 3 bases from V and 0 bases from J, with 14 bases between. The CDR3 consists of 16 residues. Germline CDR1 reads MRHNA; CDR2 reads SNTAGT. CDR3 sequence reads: CASSDRVESMNTEAFF. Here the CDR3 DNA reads TGTGCCAGCAGTGATCGTGTAGAGAGCATGAACACTGAAGCTTTCTTT.

The CDR3 bases are TGTGCCAGCAGCTTAGTTTCGGGAAACACCATATATTTT. This codes for CASSLVSGNTIYF. The chain has TRBV7-2 and TRBJ1-3, with no clear D. The CDR3 runs to 13 residues. The V and J ends lost 1 base and 4 bases respectively, with 5 bases between them. Germline-derived CDR1 and CDR2 are SGHTA and FQGNSA.

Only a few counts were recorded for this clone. CDR3 DNA: TGTGCCAGCAGCCAAGAAGGAGCGGGAGGGCCGAACGAGCAGTACTTC. Translation gives CASSQEGAGGPNEQYF. The chain joins TRBV5-4 to TRBJ2-7; TRBD2 matches at 10 bases. Trimming cost V 4 bases and J 5 bases; bases outside gene matches: 12. CDR3 size: 16 residues. From germline, CDR1 is SGHNT and CDR2 YYREEE (reference sequence).

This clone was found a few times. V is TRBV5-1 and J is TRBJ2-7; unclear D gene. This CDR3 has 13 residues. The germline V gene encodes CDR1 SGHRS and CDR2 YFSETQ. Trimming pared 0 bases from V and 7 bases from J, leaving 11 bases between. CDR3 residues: CASSLALRREQYF. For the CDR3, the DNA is TGCGCCAGCAGCTTGGCCTTAAGGCGGGAGCAGTACTTC.

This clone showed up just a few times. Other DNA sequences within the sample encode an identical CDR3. DNA for the CDR3: TGTGCCAGCAGTTTATCGGGCTCTGGAAACACCATATATTTT. Protein product: CASSLSGSGNTIYF. The genes are TRBV27 and TRBJ1-3, with D unclear. With 0 bases removed from V and 0 bases from J, the gap between germline ends came to 3 bases. Germline V gene data show CDR1 as MNHEY and CDR2 as SMNVEV (reference sequence). The length of the CDR3 is 14 residues.

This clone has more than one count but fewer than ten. As DNA, the CDR3 is TGTGCCAGCAGCTCCACCAACCCGGAGGTAGGATCCTACGAGCAGTACTTC. Translating it yields CASSSTNPEVGSYEQYF. The J gene is TRBJ2-7, the V gene TRBV11-2; D is perhaps TRBD2 (5 bases). The CDR3 extends over 17 amino acids. Germline values: CDR1 SGHAT, CDR2 FQNNGV. Between the trimmed V and J ends, which lost 4 bases and 1 base, there was a span of 20 bases.

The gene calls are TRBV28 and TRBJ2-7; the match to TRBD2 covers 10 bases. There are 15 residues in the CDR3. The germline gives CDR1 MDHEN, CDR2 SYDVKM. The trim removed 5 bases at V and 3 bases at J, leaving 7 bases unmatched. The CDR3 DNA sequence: TGTGCCAGCAGTCCCACCCCTAGCGGGAGCTACGAGCAGTACTTC. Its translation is CASSPTPSGSYEQYF.

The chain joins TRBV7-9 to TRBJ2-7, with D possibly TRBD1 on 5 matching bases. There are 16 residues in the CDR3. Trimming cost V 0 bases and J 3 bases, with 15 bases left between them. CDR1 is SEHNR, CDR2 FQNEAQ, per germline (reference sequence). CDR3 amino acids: CASSLAQRGRIYEQYF. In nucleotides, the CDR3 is TGTGCCAGCAGCTTAGCACAAAGGGGCAGAATCTACGAGCAGTACTTC.